Listed below are T cell receptor beta chains from one sample, sequenced in a study of T-cell reconstitution after alpha-beta-depleted transplantation in children. TCRdb re-derived calls from the PCR reads in MiXCR, one entry per CDR3 protein. The table lists 250,000 or so distinct CDR3 sequences, roughly a quarter of them singletons, with about 5% in the top ten. The input for sequencing was PBMCs, mostly from graft donor cells, taken 360 days after TCRalphabeta/CD19-depleted stem cell transplant. The receptor source for this set is a female patient between 2 and 15 years old who had a stem cell transplant for congenital amegakaryocytic thrombocytopenia, so the T cells may come from the graft donor. CDR3s include the opening cysteine and the closing phenylalanine or tryptophan. Only part of the rows carry a size: once, few, many, or a class if the clone is expanded.

CASSQDRAVQPQHF | TRBV4-2 | NA | TRBJ1-5
CASSIGDNEQFF | TRBV12-3/TRBV12-4 | many | TRBJ2-1
CASSQVSGDYGYTF | TRBV4-2 | NA | TRBJ1-2
CAISEPRVDEQFF | TRBV10-3 | few | TRBJ2-1
CASSELQGADINYGYTF | TRBV7-9 | NA | TRBJ1-2
CATTNSAGGNYNEQFF | TRBV15 | few | TRBJ2-1
CASSFTWREPGGETQYF | TRBV11-1 | NA | TRBJ2-5
CATSDRTGSSYEQYF | TRBV24-1 | few | TRBJ2-7
CASSLPPSRGRISYGYTF | TRBV28 | few | TRBJ1-2
CAWSLTSFIGAFF | TRBV30 | few | TRBJ1-1
CSARGREGTDTQYF | TRBV20-1 | few | TRBJ2-3
CASSLPPRGLYEQYF | TRBV28 | NA | TRBJ2-7
CSASDPTSGEETQYF | TRBV20-1 | few | TRBJ2-5
CASRLAGGVYNEQFF | TRBV6-2/TRBV6-3 | few | TRBJ2-1
CASSLFRNTIYF | TRBV12-3/TRBV12-4 | few | TRBJ1-3
CASGLVLGQGASHYGYTF | TRBV12-5 | few | TRBJ1-2
CASSPPFGYLQETQYF | TRBV28 | few | TRBJ2-5
CASSPPNRANEQFF | TRBV18 | few | TRBJ2-1
CASSPRDRGKNIQYF | TRBV18 | few | TRBJ2-4
CASSQTSRVAYEQYF | TRBV4-1 | NA | TRBJ2-7
CAWSVGSWLQVAQYF | TRBV30 | NA | TRBJ2-5
CASSLVSVRDEQYF | TRBV5-1 | few | TRBJ2-7
CASSPYGTSGASTDTQYF | TRBV12-3/TRBV12-4 | many | TRBJ2-3
CASSSPGINTEAFF | TRBV7-9 | NA | TRBJ1-1
CASNQDRGNEKLFF | TRBV2 | NA | TRBJ1-4
CASSQQGTSPNTEAFF | TRBV3-1 | few | TRBJ1-1
CASSYWDEQYF | TRBV6-2/TRBV6-3 | few | TRBJ2-7
CAMRGASTDTQYF | TRBV10-3 | many | TRBJ2-3
CSASAGGTEAFF | TRBV20-1 | few | TRBJ1-1
CASSFGMNTEAFF | TRBV5-1 | few | TRBJ1-1
CASSQETAGRPSEQFF | TRBV4-1 | NA | TRBJ2-1
CASSSPAAGARFAYEQYF | TRBV28 | NA | TRBJ2-7
CASSQGQGSYGYTF | TRBV4-2 | NA | TRBJ1-2
CASSQDRDRIYGYTF | TRBV4-1 | few | TRBJ1-2
CSVEDPSGRGAFF | TRBV29-1 | few | TRBJ1-1
CASSSFRQGHFTGELFF | TRBV13 | NA | TRBJ2-2
CASSQLSWGSNEKLFF | TRBV27 | NA | TRBJ1-4
CASTPAWGRETQYF | TRBV7-8 | few | TRBJ2-5
CSVEDDRGWGEDTQYF | TRBV29-1 | NA | TRBJ2-3
CAMAGGDNQPQHF | TRBV10-3 | few | TRBJ1-5
CASSLGKPYEQYF | TRBV28 | few | TRBJ2-7
CASGGTYNEQFF | TRBV19 | few | TRBJ2-1
CASTLPRGGSYEQYF | TRBV6-5 | few | TRBJ2-7
CASSESRGREYNEQFF | TRBV25-1 | NA | TRBJ2-1
CSVVGTGLLTDTQYF | TRBV29-1 | few | TRBJ2-3
CSAVLGQGRQTQYF | TRBV20-1 | few | TRBJ2-5
CASSGDLDYEQYF | TRBV12-3/TRBV12-4 | NA | TRBJ2-7
CASSLVLAGGRNEQFF | TRBV12-3/TRBV12-4 | few | TRBJ2-1
CASTQLRASAGELFF | TRBV7-2 | few | TRBJ2-2
CASTTKLGGLVSYNEQFF | TRBV6-2/TRBV6-3 | few | TRBJ2-1